This T cell receptor (beta chain) was identified during a study of STAT5B mutations in CD4+ large granular lymphocyte leukemia (dated by TCRdb to between 2021 and 2023). Broadly, across the study: Among the healthy controls, the CDR3 'QG' motif was associated with a particular HLA allele. Flow cytometry on FACSCanto II or FACSVerse confirmed that purified fractions exceeded 95% purity among lymphocytes. TCRbeta repertoires of CD4+ T-cell large granular lymphocyte leukemia patients were compared with those of healthy blood donors.

V is cut by 7 bases and J by 5 bases, and the space between the germline ends is 11 bases. Sequences WSHSY (CDR1) and SAAADI (CDR2) are obtained from the germline V gene. Spanning cysteine to phenylalanine, the CDR3 consists of 12 amino acids. Of all the DNA, just the CDR3 is kept, 36 bases in frame from base 1. The immunoSEQ assay at survey resolution was applied to genomic DNA for sequencing of TCRbeta rearrangements. Turning to the authors' computational methods: In the TCR sequencing data, the smallest productive clonotype frequency that could be detected was 2.59 x 10-5. Only productive TCRbeta rearrangements, meaning sequences that were complete and in-frame, were kept for the analyses. Sample clonality was computed as Simpson clonality in the immunoSEQ Analyzer version 3.0. Clones were grouped by frequency into very rare, small, medium, large (1-20%) or hyperexpanded (>20%) categories. Generation probabilities were estimated with OLGA 1.2.3, V-gene circos plots were made with VDJtools, specificities were searched in VDJdb, and CDR3 motifs were identified with GLIPH. This is the immuneACCESS table as TCRdb keeps it, with only in-frame sequences that have V and J called. A part of the clones is gone; compared with another copy, unresolved V genes explain less than half, and the rest is unexplained. V and J calls and clone size are those listed in that table; D and trimming were worked out from the DNA. This sample is represented by about 30,000 clones; 78% of them were singletons. The top ten hold roughly 2.5% of the sample.

Here is what the overall study found, with its caveats: The data were not HLA-matched, and the higher clonality in CD4+ T-LGLL than in CD8+ T-LGLL could be due to the relatively small sample size. CD4-sorted patient repertoires appeared more clonal than healthy CD4+ repertoires, and this difference persisted after removing the putative leukemic clones. Main leukemic clonotypes were private to each patient, although over 20% appeared at low frequency in other patients' non-leukemic repertoires. TRBV06-family usage was enriched among the top patient clones (8/27) compared with healthy controls (2/35).

The healthy control group was made up of around 40 blood donors, and the Finnish Red Cross blood service supplied their buffy coats. All TCR-sequenced material derived from peripheral blood: patient blood samples and healthy donor buffy coats. Peripheral blood mononuclear cells were isolated by Ficoll-Hypaque gradient centrifugation. CD4+ cells were purified magnetically from the buffy coats of healthy controls. The Gentra Puregene Cell and Tissue kit was used to extract genomic DNA, and a Qubit 2.0 fluorometer was used to measure the amount of genomic DNA. About this clone: Its target antigen remains unknown. No base quality information exists; no much larger clone differs at one position.

Input material: CD4+ T cells from blood buffy coats. The receptor chain draws on TRBV10-2 and TRBJ2-5, with TRBD2 perhaps the D gene, on 5 matching bases. This TCR was sampled from a human donor in good health. The CDR3 protein is CASTGVAETQYF. The DNA sequence is TGCGCCAGCACGGGCGTAGCGGAGACCCAGTACTTC.